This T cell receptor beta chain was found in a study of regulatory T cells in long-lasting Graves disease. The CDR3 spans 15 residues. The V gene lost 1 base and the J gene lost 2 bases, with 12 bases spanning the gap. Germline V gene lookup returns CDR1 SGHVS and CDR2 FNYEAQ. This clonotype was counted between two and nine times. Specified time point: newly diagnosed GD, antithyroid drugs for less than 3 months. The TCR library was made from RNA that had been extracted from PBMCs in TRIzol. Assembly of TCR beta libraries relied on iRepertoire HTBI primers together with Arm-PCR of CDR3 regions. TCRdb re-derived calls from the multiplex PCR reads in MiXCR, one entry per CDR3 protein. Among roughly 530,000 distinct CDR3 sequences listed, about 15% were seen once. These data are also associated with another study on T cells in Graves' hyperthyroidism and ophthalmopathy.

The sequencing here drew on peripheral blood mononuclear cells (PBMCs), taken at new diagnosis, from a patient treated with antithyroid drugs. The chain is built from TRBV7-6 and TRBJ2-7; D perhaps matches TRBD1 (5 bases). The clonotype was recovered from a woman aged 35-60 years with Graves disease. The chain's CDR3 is CASSLGQGSTYEQYF. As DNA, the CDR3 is TGTGCCAGCAGCTTAGGGCAGGGAAGCACCTACGAGCAGTACTTC.